Below, one T cell receptor (beta chain) is given with its context. Its target is unknown. The assay was immunoSEQ multiplex PCR, and TCRdb's table has in-frame clones only and misses some. Among about 1.9 million clones listed, about 94% were seen once. Cells designated naive CD8 were CD45RO-negative and were positively selected for CCR7, with terminally differentiated effector memory CD45RA+ cells excluded. The data stem from a study of shared clonotypes between healthy human individuals. Study-wide context: Three plates were used per donor for CD4 naive, three for CD4 memory, two for CD8 naive and one for CD8 memory.

The CDR3 contains 12 residues. Germline CDR1 and CDR2: WNHNN and SYGVQD (reference sequence). Between the trimmed V and J ends, which lost 2 bases and 11 bases, there was a span of 10 bases. General study points: When naive CD4 clonotypes were compared across a few donors, about 4.8% were shared. Clonotypes shared by all four sorted-subset donors had higher generation probabilities than non-shared clonotypes.

This chain joins TRBV10-1 and TRBJ2-1; perhaps TRBD1 as D (5 bases). What was sequenced was naive CD8+ T cells from PBMCs. The TCR comes from a man younger than 35 in good health. Some clones in this sample may be carry-over from other donors' samples. CDR3 protein: CASSEGTGQQFF. The CDR3 DNA sequence: TGCGCCAGCAGTGAGGGTACAGGCCAGCAGTTCTTC.